Listed below are T cell receptor beta chains from one sample, sequenced in a study of CD8 T cells in ankylosing spondylitis. TCRdb re-analysed the 5' RACE reads in MiXCR, keeping a single row per CDR3 protein. There are roughly 90,000 distinct CDR3 sequences in the sample; about 8.1% occur only once, and about 31% lies in the top ten. The sample taken for sequencing was blood, either unsorted or a sorted T cell fraction (not recorded which). The receptors stem from a male donor with ankylosing spondylitis. Each CDR3 is given with its conserved first and last residue. The D gene is left open where the match is weak. Only part of the rows carry a size: once, few, many, or a class if the clone is expanded.

CDR3 DNA,CDR3 protein,V gene,J gene,clone size,D gene
TGCAGTGCAGCAAGGGGCACTCGCAATGAGCAGTTCTTC,CSAARGTRNEQFF,TRBV20-1,TRBJ2-1,many,-
TGCGCCAGCAGCTTAGGGGATCAGGGACCCGGCCGGGAGACCCAGTACTTC,CASSLGDQGPGRETQYF,TRBV5-1,TRBJ2-5,few,-
TGTGCCACCAGTGATTCCCTAAATGAGCAGTTCTTC,CATSDSLNEQFF,TRBV24-1,TRBJ2-1,-,-
TGTGCCAGCAGCATTTCCCCGGAGGCAGATACGCAGTATTTT,CASSISPEADTQYF,TRBV3-1,TRBJ2-3,-,-
TGTGCCAGCAGCCCTAGCGGCGATTCCTACGAGCAGTACTTC,CASSPSGDSYEQYF,TRBV2,TRBJ2-7,many,TRBD2
TGTGCCAGCAGTGACGGGGCTGGGCCGACATTCACAGATACGCAGTATTTT,CASSDGAGPTFTDTQYF,TRBV6-4,TRBJ2-3,few,-
TGCGCCAGCAGCTGGGGAAGAGGGGAAGCCTACGAGCAGTACTTC,CASSWGRGEAYEQYF,TRBV5-1,TRBJ2-7,-,-
TGTGCCAGCAGTAGCGCCGGGGGAAGCGATTCAAGCTCCTACAATGAGCAGTTCTTC,CASSSAGGSDSSSYNEQFF,TRBV28,TRBJ2-1,-,-
TGCGCCAGCAGCTTGGACGGGAGGGAGAGCAATGAGCAGTTCTTC,CASSLDGRESNEQFF,TRBV5-1,TRBJ2-1,many,TRBD2
TGCGCCAGCAGCCAAGACCGTCTCCCGGGACTAGCGGAACCGAATGAGCAGTTCTTC,CASSQDRLPGLAEPNEQFF,TRBV4-1,TRBJ2-1,-,TRBD2
TGTGCCAGCAGCCCAGAAGGAACAGATGTAGCTTTCTTT,CASSPEGTDVAFF,TRBV7-9,TRBJ1-1,-,-
TGTGCCAGCAGTTTATCTTCGGCAGCTGGCTACACCTTC,CASSLSSAAGYTF,TRBV27,TRBJ1-2,few,-
TGCGCCAGCAGCCAAGACAGGGGGATGAACACTGAAGCTTTCTTT,CASSQDRGMNTEAFF,TRBV4-1,TRBJ1-1,few,TRBD1
TGTGCCAGCAGTCCCCCCGGAGCGGGAGTCGGCGATGAGCAGTTCTTC,CASSPPGAGVGDEQFF,TRBV12-3/TRBV12-4,TRBJ2-1,many,TRBD2
TGTGCCAGCAGCCGAGGGACGGTCTCTGGGGCCAACGTCCTGACTTTC,CASSRGTVSGANVLTF,TRBV28,TRBJ2-6,many,-
TGCAGTGCCAGTAGGGACAGGGAGTTGGAGACCCAGTACTTC,CSASRDRELETQYF,TRBV20-1,TRBJ2-5,many,TRBD1
TGTGCCACCAGCACCCAACTTTATGAGCAGTTCTTC,CATSTQLYEQFF,TRBV15,TRBJ2-1,few,-
TGTGCCAGCAGTTTCGGCCCGGCCCCGGGTTACGAGCAGTACTTC,CASSFGPAPGYEQYF,TRBV12-3/TRBV12-4,TRBJ2-7,-,-
TGTGCCAGTAGTATGGGGTATGAGCAGTTCTTC,CASSMGYEQFF,TRBV19,TRBJ2-1,-,-
TGTGCCAGCAGCTCACAGGGACCTACCTACGAGCAGTACTTC,CASSSQGPTYEQYF,TRBV13,TRBJ2-7,many,-
TGTGCCAGCAGCTTATGGCGGGAGAGCGACGAGCAGTACTTC,CASSLWRESDEQYF,TRBV13,TRBJ2-7,-,TRBD2
TGTGCCAGCAGTCCCCCCCTCCTGGGCTACACCTTC,CASSPPLLGYTF,TRBV12-3/TRBV12-4,TRBJ1-2,many,-